This TCR beta chain was documented in a study of T cells in Graves' hyperthyroidism and ophthalmopathy. About the study: Prior to any treatment, at the point of initial diagnosis, peripheral blood was collected. Findings and caveats of the study: Classification by a 13 V-J model distinguished ophthalmopathy from stable hyperthyroidism.

Trimming shortened V by 4 bases and J by 0 bases, and 28 bases separated the two germline ends. This CDR3 spans 21 amino acids. In germline, CDR1 is SSHAT, CDR2 FNYEAQ (reference sequence). On this clonotype itself: The antigen is unknown.

Authors of the study amplified TCR beta CDR3 regions from RNA transcripts. A set of HTBI primers served as the primers for a first-round RT-PCR of the TCR CDR3. TCRdb reprocessed the multiplex PCR reads via MiXCR and lists one record per CDR3 protein. The sample consists of approximately 400,000 distinct CDR3 sequences, less than 20% of them appearing once. The diagnostic basis comprised clinical symptoms, serum thyroxine and TRAb, thyroid ultrasound and orbital computed tomography. Extraction of PBMCs used roughly 9.3 ml of fresh peripheral blood. The sequence was collected from a man between 18 and 29 years old with Graves' ophthalmopathy. What was sequenced was blood. This sequence joins TRBV7-7 and TRBJ2-4; D may match TRBD1 or TRBD2 (5 bases each). The CDR3, as DNA: TGTGCCAGCAGCTCACTCTCCCCGGACTCGAAACAGGAACTAGCCAAAAACATTCAGTACTTC. It specifies CASSSLSPDSKQELAKNIQYF.